This TCR beta chain was sequenced for a study of regulatory T cells in long-lasting Graves disease. Study-level background: Duration of antithyroid drug therapy among newly diagnosed Graves' patients was under 3 months. Study-level results: Persistent disease was associated with favored TRBV28 usage and with favored use of TRBJ1-2 and TRBJ2-5. Limited sample numbers may have lowered accuracy.

CDR3-region Arm-PCR and iRepertoire HTBI primers produced the TCR beta libraries. One entry per CDR3 protein, called by TCRdb with MiXCR from the multiplex PCR reads. The profile covers around 400,000 distinct CDR3 sequences, with roughly 15% appearing a single time and 22% taken by the ten largest. Looked up from germline, CDR1 is SGHAT and CDR2 is FQNNGV. V was shortened by 1 base and J by 6 bases, with 15 bases between the two germline ends. The CDR3 spans 15 residues. The time point here: newly diagnosed GD, antithyroid drugs for less than 3 months. TCR sequences were obtained from RNA taken from PBMCs. The patients were enrolled through endocrinology in Xi'an, China. The sample holds many counts of this clonotype. What it binds is not known.

The chain couples TRBV11-2 to TRBJ1-2, with TRBD1 as a possible D gene (5 bases). Material: peripheral blood mononuclear cells (PBMCs), obtained at new diagnosis, from a patient treated with antithyroid drugs. This TCR came from a female donor with Graves disease. The DNA for the CDR3 is TGTGCCAGCAGCTTAGGTGTAGGGACCTGGGATGGCTACACCTTC. Its protein product is CASSLGVGTWDGYTF. Combining the CDR3 with reference TRBV11-2 and TRBJ1-2 gives the whole variable domain EAGVAQSPRYKIIEKRQSVAFWCNPISGHATLYWYQQILGQGPKLLIQFQNNGVVDDSQLPKDRFSAERLKGVDSTLKIQPAKLEDSAVYLCASSLGVGTWDGYTFGSGTRLTVV.